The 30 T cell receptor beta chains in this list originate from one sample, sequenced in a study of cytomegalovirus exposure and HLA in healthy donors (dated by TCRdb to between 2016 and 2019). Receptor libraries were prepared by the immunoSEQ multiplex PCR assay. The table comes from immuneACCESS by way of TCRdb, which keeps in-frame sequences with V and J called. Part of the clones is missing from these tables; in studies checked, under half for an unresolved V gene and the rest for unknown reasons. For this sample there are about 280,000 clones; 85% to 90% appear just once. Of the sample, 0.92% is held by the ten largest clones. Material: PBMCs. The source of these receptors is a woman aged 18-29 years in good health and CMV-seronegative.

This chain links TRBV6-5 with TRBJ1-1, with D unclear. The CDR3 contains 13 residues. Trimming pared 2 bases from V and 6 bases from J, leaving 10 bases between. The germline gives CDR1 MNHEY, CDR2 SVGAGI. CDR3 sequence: CASSYGVNAEAFF. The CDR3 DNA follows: TGTGCCAGCAGTTACGGAGTCAACGCTGAAGCTTTCTTT.

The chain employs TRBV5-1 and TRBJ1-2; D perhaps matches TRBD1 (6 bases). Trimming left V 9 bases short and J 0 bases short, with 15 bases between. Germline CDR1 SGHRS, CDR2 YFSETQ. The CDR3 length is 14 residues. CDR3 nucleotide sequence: TGCGCCACTAGGACAGCTCAAACTAACTATGGCTACACCTTC. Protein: CATRTAQTNYGYTF.

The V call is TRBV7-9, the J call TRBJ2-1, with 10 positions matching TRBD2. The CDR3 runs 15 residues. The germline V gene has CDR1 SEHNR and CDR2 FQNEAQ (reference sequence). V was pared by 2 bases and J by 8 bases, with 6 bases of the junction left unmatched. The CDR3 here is CASSLLLAGYDEQFF. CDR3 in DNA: TGTGCCAGCAGCTTATTACTAGCGGGATATGATGAGCAGTTCTTC.

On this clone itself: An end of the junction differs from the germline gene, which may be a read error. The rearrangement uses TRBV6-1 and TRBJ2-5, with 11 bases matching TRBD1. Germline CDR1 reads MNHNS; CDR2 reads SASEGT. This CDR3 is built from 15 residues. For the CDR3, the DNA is TGTGCCAGCAGTGAAAAGGGACAGGGGGTTGTTTATCTGGACTTC. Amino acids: CASSEKGQGVVYLDF.

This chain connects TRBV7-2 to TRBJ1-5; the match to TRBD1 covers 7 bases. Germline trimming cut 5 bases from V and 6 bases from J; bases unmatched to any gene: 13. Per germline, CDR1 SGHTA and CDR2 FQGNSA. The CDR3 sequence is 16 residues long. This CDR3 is CASSPGGTQGVQPQHF. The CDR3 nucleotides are TGTGCCAGCAGCCCAGGGGGGACGCAGGGGGTTCAGCCCCAGCATTTT.

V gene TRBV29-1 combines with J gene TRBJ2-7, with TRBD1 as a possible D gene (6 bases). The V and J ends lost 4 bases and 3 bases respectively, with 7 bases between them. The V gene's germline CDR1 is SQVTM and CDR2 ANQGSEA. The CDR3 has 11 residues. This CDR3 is CSVGQVYEQYF. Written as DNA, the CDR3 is TGCAGCGTTGGACAGGTCTACGAGCAGTACTTC.

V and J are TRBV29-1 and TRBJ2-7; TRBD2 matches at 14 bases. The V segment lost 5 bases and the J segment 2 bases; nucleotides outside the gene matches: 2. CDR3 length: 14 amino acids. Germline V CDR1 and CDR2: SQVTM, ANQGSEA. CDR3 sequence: CSVRLAGGPYEQYF. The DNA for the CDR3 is TGCAGCGTTCGACTAGCGGGAGGGCCCTACGAGCAGTACTTC.

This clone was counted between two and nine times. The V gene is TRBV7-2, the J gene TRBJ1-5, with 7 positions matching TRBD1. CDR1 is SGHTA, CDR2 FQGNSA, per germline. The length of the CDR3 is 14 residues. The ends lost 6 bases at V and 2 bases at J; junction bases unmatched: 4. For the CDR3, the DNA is TGTGCCAGCAGACGACAGGGCCGCAATCAGCCCCAGCATTTT. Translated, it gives CASRRQGRNQPQHF. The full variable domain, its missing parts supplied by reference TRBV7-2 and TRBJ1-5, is GAGVSQSPSNKVTEKGKDVELRCDPISGHTALYWYRQSLGQGLEFLIYFQGNSAPDKSGLPSDRFSAERTGGSVSTLTIQRTQQEDSAVYLCASRRQGRNQPQHFGDGTRLSIL.

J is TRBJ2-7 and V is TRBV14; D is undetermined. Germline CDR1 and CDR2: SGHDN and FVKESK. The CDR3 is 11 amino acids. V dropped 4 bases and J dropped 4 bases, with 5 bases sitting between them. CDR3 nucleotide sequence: TGTGCCAGCAGCCGAGGTTACGAGCAGTACTTC. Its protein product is CASSRGYEQYF.

DNA of the CDR3: TGTGCCAGCAGCACATGGGGGACTAGCGGGAGGAACTACGAGCAGTACTTC. This translates into CASSTWGTSGRNYEQYF. This chain uses TRBV21-1 with TRBJ2-7; the tabulated D call, TRBD2, remains unverified against the DNA. TRBV21-1 is tagged as a pseudogene. CDR3 length: 17 amino acids.

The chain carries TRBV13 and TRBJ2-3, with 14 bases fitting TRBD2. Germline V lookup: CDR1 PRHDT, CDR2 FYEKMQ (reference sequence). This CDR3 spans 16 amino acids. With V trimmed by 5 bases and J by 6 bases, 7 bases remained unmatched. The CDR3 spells CASSVGLAGAMDTQYF. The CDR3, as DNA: TGTGCCAGCAGCGTGGGACTAGCGGGAGCTATGGATACGCAGTATTTT.

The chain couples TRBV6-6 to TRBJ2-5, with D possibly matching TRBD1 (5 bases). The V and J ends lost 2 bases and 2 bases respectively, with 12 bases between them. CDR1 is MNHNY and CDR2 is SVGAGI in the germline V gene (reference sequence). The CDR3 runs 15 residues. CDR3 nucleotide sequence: TGTGCCAGCAGTTACGATTCAGGGCGGCAAGAGACCCAGTACTTC. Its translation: CASSYDSGRQETQYF.

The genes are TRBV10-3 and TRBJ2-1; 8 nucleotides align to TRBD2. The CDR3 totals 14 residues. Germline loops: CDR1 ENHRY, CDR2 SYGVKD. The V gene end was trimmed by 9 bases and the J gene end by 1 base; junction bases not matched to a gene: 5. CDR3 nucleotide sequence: TGTGCCATAGCAGGGACTAGTTCCTACAATGAGCAGTTCTTC. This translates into CAIAGTSSYNEQFF.

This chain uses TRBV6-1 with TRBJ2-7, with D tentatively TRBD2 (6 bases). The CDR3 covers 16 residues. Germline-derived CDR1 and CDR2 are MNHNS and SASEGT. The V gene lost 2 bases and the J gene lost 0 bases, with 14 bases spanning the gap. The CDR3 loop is CASSEQVTRTSYEQYF. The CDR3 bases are TGTGCCAGCAGTGAACAGGTGACTAGGACCTCCTACGAGCAGTACTTC.

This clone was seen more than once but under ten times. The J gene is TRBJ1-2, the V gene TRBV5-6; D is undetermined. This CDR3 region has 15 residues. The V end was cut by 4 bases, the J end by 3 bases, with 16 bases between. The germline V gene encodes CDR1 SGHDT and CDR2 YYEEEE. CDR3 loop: CASSPPLGSDYGYTF. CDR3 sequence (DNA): TGTGCCAGCAGCCCCCCCTTGGGTAGCGACTATGGCTACACCTTC. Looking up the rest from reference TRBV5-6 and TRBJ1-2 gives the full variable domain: DAGVTQSPTHLIKTRGQQVTLRCSPKSGHDTVSWYQQALGQGPQFIFQYYEEEERQRGNFPDRFSGHQFPNYSSELNVNALLLGDSALYLCASSPPLGSDYGYTFGSGTRLTVV.

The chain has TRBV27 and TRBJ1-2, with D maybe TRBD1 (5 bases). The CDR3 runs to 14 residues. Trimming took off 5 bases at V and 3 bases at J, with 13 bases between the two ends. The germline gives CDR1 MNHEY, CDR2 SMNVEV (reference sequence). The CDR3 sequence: CASSPRGADYGYTF. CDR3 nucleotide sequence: TGTGCCAGCAGTCCCCGTGGGGCCGACTATGGCTACACCTTC.

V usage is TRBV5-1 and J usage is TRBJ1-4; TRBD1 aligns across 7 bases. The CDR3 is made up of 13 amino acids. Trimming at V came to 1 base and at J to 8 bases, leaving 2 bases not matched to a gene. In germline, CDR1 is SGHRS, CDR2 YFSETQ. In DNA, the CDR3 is TGCGCCAGCAGCTTGCAGGGGGAGGAAAAACTGTTTTTT. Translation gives CASSLQGEEKLFF.

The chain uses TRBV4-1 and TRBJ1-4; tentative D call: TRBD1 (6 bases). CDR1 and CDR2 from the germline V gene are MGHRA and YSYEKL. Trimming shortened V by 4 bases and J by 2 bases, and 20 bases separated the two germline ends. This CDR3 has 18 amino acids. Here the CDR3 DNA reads TGCGCCAGCAGCCCCGGGACAATTCCTTTCGCCACTAATGAAAAACTGTTTTTT. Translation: CASSPGTIPFATNEKLFF.

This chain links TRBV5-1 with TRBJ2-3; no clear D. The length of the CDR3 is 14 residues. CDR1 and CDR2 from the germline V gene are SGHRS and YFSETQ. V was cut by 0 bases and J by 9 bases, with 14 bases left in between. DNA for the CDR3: TGCGCCAGCAGCTTGGGCCTGGCGGATGAGACGCAGTATTTT. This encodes CASSLGLADETQYF.

CDR3 bases: TGTGCCAGCAGCGTAGAACCCCGGGGGGTGGGAGCTTTCTTT. This sequence encodes CASSVEPRGVGAFF. The genes are TRBV5-4 and TRBJ1-1; D might be TRBD1 (5 bases). Germline CDR1 SGHNT, CDR2 YYREEE (reference sequence). The CDR3 runs to 14 residues. Deletions cut 4 bases from V and 10 bases from J, with 20 bases between.

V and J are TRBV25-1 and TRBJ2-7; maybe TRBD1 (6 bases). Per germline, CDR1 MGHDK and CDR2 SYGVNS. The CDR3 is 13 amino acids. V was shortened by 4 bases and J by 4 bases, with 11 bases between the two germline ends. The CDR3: CASSVNTGYEQYF. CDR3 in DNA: TGTGCCAGCAGTGTAAACACAGGGTACGAGCAGTACTTC.

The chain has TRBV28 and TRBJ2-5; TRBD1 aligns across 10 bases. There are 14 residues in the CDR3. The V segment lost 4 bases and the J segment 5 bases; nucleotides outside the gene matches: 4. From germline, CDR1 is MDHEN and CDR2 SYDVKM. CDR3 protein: CASSSPGQGETQYF. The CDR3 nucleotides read TGTGCCAGCAGTTCCCCGGGACAGGGGGAGACCCAGTACTTC.

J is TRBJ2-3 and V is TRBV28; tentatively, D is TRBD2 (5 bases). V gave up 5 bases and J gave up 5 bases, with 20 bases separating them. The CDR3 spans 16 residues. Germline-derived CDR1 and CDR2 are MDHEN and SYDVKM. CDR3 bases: TGTGCCAGCAGTCCCCCCGGACTCGCAATAGGAGATACGCAGTATTTT. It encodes CASSPPGLAIGDTQYF.

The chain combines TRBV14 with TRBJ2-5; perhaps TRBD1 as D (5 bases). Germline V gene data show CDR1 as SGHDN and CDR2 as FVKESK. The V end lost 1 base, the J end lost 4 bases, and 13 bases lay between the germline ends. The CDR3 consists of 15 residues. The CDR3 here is CASSQGRTLGETQYF. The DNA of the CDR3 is TGTGCCAGCAGCCAAGGCCGGACATTGGGAGAGACCCAGTACTTC.

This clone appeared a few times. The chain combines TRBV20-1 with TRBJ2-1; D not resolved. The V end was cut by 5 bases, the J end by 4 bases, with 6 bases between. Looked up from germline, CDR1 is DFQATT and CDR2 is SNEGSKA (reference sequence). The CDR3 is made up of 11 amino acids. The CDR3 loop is CSARVYNEQFF. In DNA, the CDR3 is TGCAGTGCTCGAGTATACAATGAGCAGTTCTTC.

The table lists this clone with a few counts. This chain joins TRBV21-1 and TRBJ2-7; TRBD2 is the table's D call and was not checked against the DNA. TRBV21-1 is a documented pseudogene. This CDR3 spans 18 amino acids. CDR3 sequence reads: CASSKAPPTAGATYEQYF. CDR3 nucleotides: TGTGCCAGCAGCAAAGCGCCGCCTACGGCGGGAGCTACCTACGAGCAGTACTTC.

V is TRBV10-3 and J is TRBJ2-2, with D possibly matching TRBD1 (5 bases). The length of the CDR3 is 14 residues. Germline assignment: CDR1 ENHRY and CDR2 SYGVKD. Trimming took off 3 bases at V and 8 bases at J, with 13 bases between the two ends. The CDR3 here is CAISEVTVVGELFF. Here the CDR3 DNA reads TGTGCCATCAGTGAAGTGACAGTGGTAGGGGAGCTGTTTTTT.

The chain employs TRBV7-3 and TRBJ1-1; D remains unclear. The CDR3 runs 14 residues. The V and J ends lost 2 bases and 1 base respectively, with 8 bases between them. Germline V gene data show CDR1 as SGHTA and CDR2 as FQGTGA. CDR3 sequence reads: CASSLGPGNTEAFF. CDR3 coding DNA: TGTGCCAGCAGCTTAGGTCCCGGGAACACTGAAGCTTTCTTT.

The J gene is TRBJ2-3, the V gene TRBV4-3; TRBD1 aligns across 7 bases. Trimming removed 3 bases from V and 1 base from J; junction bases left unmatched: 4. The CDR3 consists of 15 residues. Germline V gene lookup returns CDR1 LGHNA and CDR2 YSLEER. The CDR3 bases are TGCGCCAGCAGCCACCGAGGACAGGGCACAGATACGCAGTATTTT. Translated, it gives CASSHRGQGTDTQYF.

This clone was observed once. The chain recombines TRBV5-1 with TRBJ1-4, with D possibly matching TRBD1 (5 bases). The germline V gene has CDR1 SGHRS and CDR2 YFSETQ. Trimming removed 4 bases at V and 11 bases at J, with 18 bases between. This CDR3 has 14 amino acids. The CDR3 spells CASSQTESSTKLFF. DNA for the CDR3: TGCGCCAGCAGCCAGACAGAATCTTCCACTAAACTGTTTTTT.